This T cell receptor (beta chain) was sequenced during a study of cytomegalovirus exposure and HLA in healthy donors. With regard to this clone: The antigen is unknown.

CDR1 is MGHDK and CDR2 is SYGVNS in the germline V gene. V was shortened by 6 bases and J by 0 bases, with 12 bases between the two germline ends. CDR3 length: 15 residues. Whole-study results and caveats: Sequencing likely generated an artifact that appeared as a cluster of highly shared sequence variants. According to an earlier analysis, most TCR beta V segments yielded productive rearrangements about 87% or about 30% of the time.

The study ran its PCR with 60 Vbeta and 13 Jbeta primers. The repertoire was sequenced with immunoSEQ multiplex PCR; TCRdb's copy has only in-frame clones and lacks some. The profile covers some 97,000 clones, with roughly four fifths appearing a single time and 14% taken by the ten largest. The V call is TRBV25-1, the J call TRBJ1-5; weak D call: TRBD1 (5 bases). Sequencing input: PBMCs. The clonotype comes from a male donor in good health and CMV-seropositive. CDR3 sequence reads: CASSHGGDSNQPQHF. CDR3 sequence (DNA): TGTGCCAGCAGCCACGGGGGGGATAGCAATCAGCCCCAGCATTTT.